What follows is one T cell receptor (beta chain) and its context. Its cognate antigen is unknown. Reprocessing the 5' RACE reads, TCRdb reports a single entry for every CDR3 protein and omits DNA. This repertoire includes 350,000 to 450,000 distinct CDR3 sequences. This sample was taken from a study of T cells expressing NK-cell markers. Study background: The eight sequenced donors comprised seven who were HCMV-seropositive and one who was seronegative. Overall study findings and caveats: There were a few donors in whom these clonotypes also led the CD3+CD56-NKG2C+ fraction.

Looked up from germline, CDR1 is ENHRY and CDR2 is SYGVKD. This CDR3 is built from 15 residues. Sequences were obtained from blood T cells: a sorted CD56 or NKG2C T cell subset, CD4+ or CD8+ T cells, or bulk PBMC T cells (not recorded which). The chain links TRBV10-3 to TRBJ2-2; TCRdb proposes TRBD1, but this gene call is untestable without DNA. The source is a man aged 18-69 years in good health. The CDR3: CAISGGGVNTGELFF.